This TCR beta chain was sequenced during a study of shared clonotypes between healthy human individuals. Across the study: Each donor had three CD4 naive, three CD4 memory, two CD8 naive and one CD8 memory plate.

Assay used: immunoSEQ multiplex PCR; TCRdb lists only in-frame clones, some missing. The data contain roughly 2.6 million clones, approximately 94% of them singletons. A note on this clone: An end of the junction differs from the germline gene, which may be a read error.

The specimen sequenced was naive CD4+ T cells sorted from blood. Subset reported: CD45RA+ positively selected. The sequence was collected from a man between 18 and 35 years old in good health.

The CDR3 loop reads CASSRAPNEKLFF. In nucleotides, the CDR3 is TGTGCAAGCAGTCGGGCCCCTAATGAAAAACTGTTTTTT. The rearrangement uses TRBV2 and TRBJ1-4; D unresolved. Germline loops: CDR1 SNHLY, CDR2 FYNNEI. This CDR3 is built from 13 residues.